This TCR beta chain derives from a study of T cells in Graves' hyperthyroidism and ophthalmopathy. Study as a whole: Peripheral blood samples were taken at initial diagnosis, prior to any treatment.

CDR1 and CDR2 from the germline V gene are SEHNR and FQNEAQ (reference sequence). CDR3 length: 12 amino acids. Researchers amplified the TCR beta CDR3 regions from RNA transcripts. When the TCR CDR3 underwent first-round RT-PCR, the HTBI primer set was used. TCRdb re-called the multiplex PCR reads through MiXCR, storing one row per CDR3 protein. This sample has 400,000 to 550,000 distinct CDR3 sequences, with around 22% found just once. Among ophthalmopathy patients, the Clinical Activity Score reached at least 3, the NOSPECS grade reached at least 4, and duration remained under 3 months. Researchers barred patients who had uncontrolled infection, other autoimmune disease, pregnancy or lactation. On the basis of clinical symptoms, serum thyroxine and TRAb, thyroid ultrasound and orbital computed tomography, diagnoses were made. With regard to this clonotype: An end of the junction does not agree with germline; a read error may underlie this.

Sequencing was carried out using blood. The genes are TRBV7-9 and TRBJ2-7, with D perhaps TRBD2 (5 bases). The origin of this receptor is a woman aged 25 to 39 with Graves' ophthalmopathy. CDR3 sequence (DNA): TGTGCCAGCAGCGGAGAGGGCTACGATCAGTACTTC. Translated, it gives CASSGEGYDQYF.